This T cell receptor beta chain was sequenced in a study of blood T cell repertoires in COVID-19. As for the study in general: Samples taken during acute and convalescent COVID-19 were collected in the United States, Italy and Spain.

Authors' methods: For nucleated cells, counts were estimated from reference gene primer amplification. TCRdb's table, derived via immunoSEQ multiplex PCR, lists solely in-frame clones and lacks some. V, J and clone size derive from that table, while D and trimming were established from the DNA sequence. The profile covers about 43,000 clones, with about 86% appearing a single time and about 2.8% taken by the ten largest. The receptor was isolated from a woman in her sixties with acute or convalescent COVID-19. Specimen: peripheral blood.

The CDR3 protein is CASSLWGGQTHSYNEQFF. DNA of the CDR3: TGCGCCAGCAGCTTGTGGGGGGGACAAACCCACTCCTACAATGAGCAGTTCTTC. The chain couples TRBV5-1 to TRBJ2-1; D may be TRBD2 (7 bases). Germline assignment: CDR1 SGHRS and CDR2 YFSETQ. V was shortened by 1 base and J by 0 bases, with 17 bases between the two germline ends. There are 18 residues in the CDR3.